Listed below are T cell receptor beta chains from one sample, sequenced in a study of CD8 T cells in Susac syndrome. TCRdb called the immunoSEQ multiplex PCR reads again in MiXCR, with one record for every CDR3 protein. The sample holds 2,700 or so distinct CDR3 sequences, roughly four fifths seen once. The sequencing input was CD8+ TEMRA cells from PBMCs. These receptors originate from a human donor with Susac syndrome. The CDR3 runs from the conserved cysteine through the conserved F or W. Each record gives: CDR3 protein, CDR3 DNA, V gene, CDR3 length, J gene, clone size, D gene. A D gene is named only where the DNA matches it firmly. Clone size is shown for a subset of rows, as once, few, many or a class of expanded clone.

CDR3aa: CSARAPGSDTEAFF
CDR3nt: TGCAGTGCTAGAGCCCCCGGGAGCGACACTGAAGCTTTCTTT
v_gene: TRBV20-1
len: 14
j_gene: TRBJ1-1
abundance: NA
d_gene: NA

CDR3aa: CASSQEGGGLVAGELFF
CDR3nt: TGTGCCAGCAGCCAAGAAGGAGGGGGGCTGGTTGCCGGGGAGCTGTTTTTT
v_gene: TRBV3-1
len: 17
j_gene: TRBJ2-2
abundance: NA
d_gene: NA

CDR3aa: CASSLAPGWYQETQYF
CDR3nt: TGTGCCAGCAGCTTGGCGCCAGGCTGGTACCAAGAGACCCAGTACTTC
v_gene: TRBV5-6
len: 16
j_gene: TRBJ2-5
abundance: large
d_gene: NA

CDR3aa: CSAERLAGYSDWSPDTQYF
CDR3nt: TGCAGTGCGGAGAGACTAGCGGGATATTCGGATTGGTCCCCAGATACGCAGTATTTT
v_gene: TRBV20-1
len: 19
j_gene: TRBJ2-3
abundance: NA
d_gene: TRBD2

CDR3aa: CASSVSSDSYEQYF
CDR3nt: TGTGCCAGCAGTGTTTCTAGCGACTCCTACGAGCAGTACTTC
v_gene: TRBV6-1
len: 14
j_gene: TRBJ2-7
abundance: few
d_gene: NA

CDR3aa: CAISDEREATDTQYF
CDR3nt: TGTGCCATCAGTGACGAGCGGGAGGCCACAGATACGCAGTATTTT
v_gene: TRBV10-3
len: 15
j_gene: TRBJ2-3
abundance: NA
d_gene: TRBD2

CDR3aa: CASNSGWTTDTQYF
CDR3nt: TGTGCCAGTAACAGTGGCTGGACCACAGATACGCAGTATTTT
v_gene: TRBV19
len: 14
j_gene: TRBJ2-3
abundance: NA
d_gene: NA

CDR3aa: CASSPRLPYMENSPLHF
CDR3nt: TGTGCCAGCAGCCCACGACTCCCTTACATGGAAAATTCACCCCTCCACTTT
v_gene: TRBV11-2
len: 17
j_gene: TRBJ1-6
abundance: NA
d_gene: NA

CDR3aa: CASAQDENEKLFF
CDR3nt: TGTGCCAGCGCACAGGACGAGAATGAAAAACTGTTTTTT
v_gene: TRBV6-5
len: 13
j_gene: TRBJ1-4
abundance: NA
d_gene: NA

CDR3aa: CATSLRGGVEETQYF
CDR3nt: TGTGCCACCAGCCTTCGGGGTGGGGTCGAAGAGACCCAGTACTTC
v_gene: TRBV15
len: 15
j_gene: TRBJ2-5
abundance: few
d_gene: NA

CDR3aa: CASHQEGGLYTEAFF
CDR3nt: TGTGCCAGCCACCAAGAAGGGGGGCTGTACACTGAAGCTTTCTTT
v_gene: TRBV13
len: 15
j_gene: TRBJ1-1
abundance: once
d_gene: NA

CDR3aa: CAVSESTVTDTQYF
CDR3nt: TGTGCCGTCAGTGAGTCGACAGTCACAGATACGCAATATTTT
v_gene: TRBV10-3
len: 14
j_gene: TRBJ2-3
abundance: once
d_gene: NA

CDR3aa: CASSLGPSSKETQYF
CDR3nt: TGTGCCAGCAGCTTAGGTCCTAGCTCGAAAGAGACCCAGTACTTC
v_gene: TRBV11-2
len: 15
j_gene: TRBJ2-5
abundance: NA
d_gene: NA

CDR3aa: CAISEGGTVNSPLHF
CDR3nt: TGTGCCATCAGTGAGGGGGGGACGGTAAATTCACCCCTCCACTTT
v_gene: TRBV10-3
len: 15
j_gene: TRBJ1-6
abundance: NA
d_gene: NA

CDR3aa: CASSQETDPTAVLSGNTIYF
CDR3nt: TGTGCCAGCAGCCAAGAGACGGACCCCACGGCGGTGCTCTCTGGAAACACCATATATTTT
v_gene: TRBV3-1
len: 20
j_gene: TRBJ1-3
abundance: NA
d_gene: NA

CDR3aa: CASSQDRGPGELFF
CDR3nt: TGTGCCAGCAGCCAAGATCGGGGGCCCGGGGAGCTGTTTTTT
v_gene: TRBV3-1
len: 14
j_gene: TRBJ2-2
abundance: once
d_gene: NA

CDR3aa: CASSWDGSYNEQFF
CDR3nt: TGTGCCAGCAGCTGGGACGGATCCTACAATGAGCAGTTCTTC
v_gene: TRBV5-6
len: 14
j_gene: TRBJ2-1
abundance: NA
d_gene: NA

CDR3aa: CASSLFYARARTLNTEAFF
CDR3nt: TGTGCCAGCAGCTTATTTTATGCACGGGCCAGAACATTGAACACTGAAGCTTTCTTT
v_gene: TRBV13
len: 19
j_gene: TRBJ1-1
abundance: NA
d_gene: NA

CDR3aa: CASSQGTGVYNEQFF
CDR3nt: TGTGCCAGCAGCCAAGGGACAGGGGTGTACAATGAGCAGTTCTTC
v_gene: TRBV4-2
len: 15
j_gene: TRBJ2-1
abundance: NA
d_gene: TRBD1

CDR3aa: CSASPLSGRRYEQYF
CDR3nt: TGCAGTGCTAGCCCTCTGAGCGGGAGGAGGTACGAGCAGTACTTC
v_gene: TRBV20-1
len: 15
j_gene: TRBJ2-7
abundance: NA
d_gene: TRBD2

CDR3aa: CASSWRAGVTISYNEQFF
CDR3nt: TGTGCCAGCAGTTGGCGAGCGGGAGTGACAATCTCCTACAATGAGCAGTTCTTC
v_gene: TRBV28
len: 18
j_gene: TRBJ2-1
abundance: NA
d_gene: TRBD2

CDR3aa: CASSSSGRAQFSETQYF
CDR3nt: TGTGCCAGCAGCTCTAGCGGGAGGGCCCAGTTTAGCGAGACCCAGTACTTC
v_gene: TRBV11-2
len: 17
j_gene: TRBJ2-5
abundance: NA
d_gene: TRBD2

CDR3aa: CASSLEDPWWGVTEAFF
CDR3nt: TGTGCCAGCAGCCTAGAAGACCCGTGGTGGGGTGTCACTGAAGCTTTCTTT
v_gene: TRBV3-1
len: 17
j_gene: TRBJ1-1
abundance: NA
d_gene: NA

CDR3aa: CSASLGLADTGELFF
CDR3nt: TGCAGTGCTAGTCTGGGACTAGCGGACACCGGGGAGCTGTTTTTT
v_gene: TRBV20-1
len: 15
j_gene: TRBJ2-2
abundance: NA
d_gene: TRBD2

CDR3aa: CASILDGKDTGYTF
CDR3nt: TGTGCCAGCATCTTAGACGGGAAAGATACGGGCTACACCTTC
v_gene: TRBV7-9
len: 14
j_gene: TRBJ1-2
abundance: NA
d_gene: NA

CDR3aa: CASSQPGTGTGFLYEQYF
CDR3nt: TGCGCCAGCAGTCAGCCCGGGACTGGTACAGGGTTCCTCTACGAGCAGTACTTC
v_gene: TRBV23-1
len: 18
j_gene: TRBJ2-7
abundance: NA
d_gene: NA

CDR3aa: CASSQEDPWWGVTEAFF
CDR3nt: TGTGCCAGCAGCCAAGAAGACCCGTGGTGGGGTGTCACTGAAGCTTTCTTT
v_gene: TRBV3-1
len: 17
j_gene: TRBJ1-1
abundance: few
d_gene: NA